The present T cell receptor (beta chain) was sequenced within a study of T cell repertoires in ileal Crohn's disease. The protocol was immunoSEQ multiplex PCR, while the TCRdb copy is restricted to in-frame clones and leaves out a portion. The table has some 7,100 clones, roughly 74% seen once. As for time point: neoterminal ileum biopsy at postoperative endoscopy, about 6 months after surgery. Trimming at V came to 3 bases and at J to 0 bases, leaving 3 bases not matched to a gene. Germline assignment: CDR1 SGDLS and CDR2 YYNGEE. There are 14 residues in the CDR3. The chain joins TRBV9 to TRBJ2-7, with 7 bases fitting TRBD1. This TCR was sampled from an adult with Crohn's disease. Input material: ileal tissue. The CDR3: CASSATGNSYEQYF. Here the CDR3 DNA reads TGTGCCAGCAGCGCGACAGGGAACTCCTACGAGCAGTACTTC.